This T cell receptor beta chain was sequenced during a study of CD8+CD57+ T cells in acquired aplastic anemia. Across the whole study: The DNA of sorted CD4+ and CD8+ cells averaged 3.2 ug.

V gave up 0 bases and J gave up 1 base, with 10 bases separating them. The CDR3 has 15 residues. CDR1 is WNHNN, CDR2 SYGVQD, per germline (reference sequence). Genomic DNA, the template, was used for profiling of the TCR beta VDJ and CDR3. Using its own MiXCR run on the reads, TCRdb lists one record per CDR3 protein. The table records 100,000 to 150,000 distinct CDR3 sequences, around 46% of them present only once. On this clonotype itself: What it binds is not known.

Study-wide findings and caveats: Roughly 28 was the count of CD8+ CDR3 sequences that patients shared with controls.

The chain combines TRBV10-1 with TRBJ2-7, with a tentative D call TRBD1 (5 bases). The sample was sorted CD4+, CD8+, or CD8+CD57+ T cells (not recorded which) from PBMCs. This clonotype originated in a human donor in good health, serving as a control. CDR3 protein: CASSESSRDSYEQYF. CDR3 nucleotide sequence: TGCGCCAGCAGTGAGTCAAGCAGGGATTCCTACGAGCAGTACTTC.